Listed below are T cell receptor beta chains from one sample, sequenced in a study of shared clonotypes between healthy human individuals. Profiling relied on immunoSEQ multiplex PCR, and the TCRdb table lists in-frame clones only, not all of them. The repertoire has some 2.4 million clones, over 85% of them found once; the top ten carry roughly 0.39%. The sample consisted of naive CD4+ T cells from PBMCs. These TCRs come from a man aged 18 to 35 in good health. Some clones in this sample may be carry-over from other donors' samples. The CDR3 runs from the conserved cysteine through the conserved F or W. The order of the fields is V gene, J gene, clone size, D gene, CDR3 protein, CDR3 DNA. The D gene is left open where the match is weak. Clone size is not always given. Where it is, it says once, few, many or a class for expanded clones.

V gene: TRBV9; J gene: TRBJ2-3; clone size: .; D gene: .; CDR3 protein: CASSVATGGASTDTQYF; CDR3 DNA: TGTGCCAGCAGCGTAGCTACAGGGGGGGCGAGCACAGATACGCAGTATTTT
V gene: TRBV19; J gene: TRBJ2-4; clone size: once; D gene: TRBD1; CDR3 protein: CASSIATGGSDIQYF; CDR3 DNA: TGTGCCAGTAGTATAGCTACAGGGGGCTCGGACATTCAGTACTTC
V gene: TRBV28; J gene: TRBJ2-1; clone size: .; D gene: .; CDR3 protein: CASSPENLFNEQFF; CDR3 DNA: TGTGCCAGCAGTCCGGAAAACCTATTTAATGAGCAGTTCTTC
V gene: TRBV7-8; J gene: TRBJ2-7; clone size: .; D gene: TRBD2; CDR3 protein: CASSSLHSTSGGRGSGEQYF; CDR3 DNA: TGTGCCAGCAGCTCCCTACACTCCACTAGCGGGGGGAGGGGCTCGGGGGAGCAGTACTTC
V gene: TRBV29-1; J gene: TRBJ2-1; clone size: .; D gene: TRBD1; CDR3 protein: CSVEGPGGNEQFF; CDR3 DNA: TGCAGCGTTGAGGGGCCAGGGGGCAATGAGCAGTTCTTC
V gene: TRBV4-1; J gene: TRBJ2-2; clone size: .; D gene: TRBD1; CDR3 protein: CASSRTGTGANTGELFF; CDR3 DNA: TGCGCCAGCAGCCGGACCGGGACAGGGGCGAACACCGGGGAGCTGTTTTTT
V gene: TRBV19; J gene: TRBJ2-2; clone size: .; D gene: TRBD1; CDR3 protein: CASARQGNTGELFF; CDR3 DNA: TGTGCCTCAGCGCGACAGGGGAACACCGGGGAGCTGTTTTTT
V gene: TRBV30; J gene: TRBJ2-3; clone size: .; D gene: .; CDR3 protein: CAWGLRDTQYF; CDR3 DNA: TGTGCCTGGGGCCTGAGGGATACGCAGTATTTT
V gene: TRBV7-2; J gene: TRBJ1-1; clone size: .; D gene: .; CDR3 protein: CASSLAGRGGTEAFF; CDR3 DNA: TGTGCCAGCAGCTTAGCGGGCAGGGGAGGGACTGAAGCTTTCTTT
V gene: TRBV5-5; J gene: TRBJ2-7; clone size: .; D gene: TRBD2; CDR3 protein: CASSSGLALEQYF; CDR3 DNA: TGTGCCAGCAGCTCCGGACTAGCGCTCGAGCAGTACTTC
V gene: TRBV18; J gene: TRBJ1-4; clone size: .; D gene: .; CDR3 protein: CASSPGPEEKLFF; CDR3 DNA: TGTGCCAGCTCACCAGGCCCAGAAGAAAAACTGTTTTTT
V gene: TRBV4-3; J gene: TRBJ2-7; clone size: .; D gene: .; CDR3 protein: CASSPPPRPGTAGF; CDR3 DNA: TGCGCCAGCAGCCCGCCTCCCCGTCCCGGGACGGCGGGGTTC
V gene: TRBV7-2; J gene: TRBJ1-5; clone size: once; D gene: TRBD1; CDR3 protein: CASSWDRGQPQHF; CDR3 DNA: TGTGCCAGCAGCTGGGACAGGGGGCAGCCCCAGCATTTT
V gene: TRBV5-1; J gene: TRBJ2-5; clone size: .; D gene: .; CDR3 protein: CASSLVVSQETQYF; CDR3 DNA: TGCGCCAGCAGCTTGGTGGTCAGCCAAGAGACCCAGTACTTC